A selection of T cell receptor beta chains follows, all from one sample in a study of blood T cell repertoires in COVID-19. Only in-frame clones appear in the TCRdb table, and some are missing; sequencing was by immunoSEQ multiplex PCR. The table shows 200,000 to 250,000 clones, with over 80% occurring only once. Sequenced sample: peripheral blood. The receptor source for this set is a man aged 25 to 45 who had recovered from COVID-19. Each CDR3 is given with its conserved first and last residue. The order of the fields is clone size, V gene, J gene, D gene, CDR3 DNA, CDR3 protein. The D gene is left open where the match is weak. Where a row states a size, it is once, few, many or the class of an expanded clone; other rows omit it.

NA	TRBV11-2	TRBJ2-5	NA	TGTGCCAGCAGCTTTTGGGGGAGGAGGACCCAGTACTTC	CASSFWGRRTQYF
NA	TRBV10-2	TRBJ2-7	NA	TGCGCCAGGATACTAGATCGCGAGCAGTACTTC	CARILDREQYF
few	TRBV14	TRBJ1-2	TRBD1	TGTGCCAGCAGCCAATGGACAGGGCGTCGGGAAGGCTACACCTTC	CASSQWTGRREGYTF
NA	TRBV2	TRBJ2-3	TRBD2	TGTGCCAGCAGTGAGACTAGCGGACCGAGCACAGATACGCAGTATTTT	CASSETSGPSTDTQYF
NA	TRBV15	TRBJ2-3	NA	TGTGCCACCAGCAAGAGATACACAGATACGCAGTATTTT	CATSKRYTDTQYF
NA	TRBV5-6	TRBJ1-2	TRBD1	TGTGCCAGCAGCCCAGGGACAGGGAGGTATGGCTACACCTTC	CASSPGTGRYGYTF
NA	TRBV18	TRBJ2-5	NA	TGTGCCAGCTCACCCGGACACTTACAAGAGACCCAGTACTTC	CASSPGHLQETQYF
NA	TRBV4-2	TRBJ2-5	TRBD2	TGTGCCAGCAGCCAAACGGCGGGGGGGCGCTGGAAGACCCAGTACTTC	CASSQTAGGRWKTQYF
NA	TRBV3-1/TRBV3-2	TRBJ1-5	TRBD1	TGTGCCAGCAGCCCTTCCCGGGGACAGGGGGATCAGCCCCAGCATTTT	CASSPSRGQGDQPQHF
NA	TRBV27	TRBJ1-5	TRBD1	TGTGCCAGCAGCCCAGGCCGGACAGGGGTTAAGGGGCCCCAGCATTTT	CASSPGRTGVKGPQHF
NA	TRBV7-8	TRBJ2-2	NA	TGTGCCAGCAGCGGGGGACACCTAAATAGGGACACCGGGGAGCTGTTTTTT	CASSGGHLNRDTGELFF
NA	TRBV11-2	TRBJ2-1	TRBD2	TGTGCCAGCAGCTTAGATTGGGAGCGGGGGCTGTTCTTC	CASSLDWERGLFF
NA	TRBV18	TRBJ2-7	NA	TGTGCCAGCTCACCATGGAATCGGCAGGCCAACGAGCAGTACTTC	CASSPWNRQANEQYF
NA	TRBV18	TRBJ2-2	NA	TGTGCCAGCTCACCCCTACAGGAGAAGGGAGGGGAGCTGTTTTTT	CASSPLQEKGGELFF
NA	TRBV28	TRBJ2-7	NA	TGTGCCAGTAGCACGCCGGGGGAGGGGGTCTTCGAGCAGTACTTC	CASSTPGEGVFEQYF
NA	TRBV9	TRBJ2-5	TRBD1	TGTGCCAGCAGCGTAGCCCCCAGGGGGCAAGAGACCCAGTACTTC	CASSVAPRGQETQYF
NA	TRBV3-1/TRBV3-2	TRBJ2-5	NA	TGTGCCAGCAGCCAAGCGAGCGAGGGTTCGGAGACCCAGTACTTC	CASSQASEGSETQYF
NA	TRBV7-9	TRBJ1-5	TRBD1	TGTGCCAGCAGCCTGGACAGGGGGCAGCCCCAGCATTTT	CASSLDRGQPQHF
NA	TRBV3-1/TRBV3-2	TRBJ2-4	NA	TGTGCCAGCAGCCAAGGTCACGGGGTAAACATTCAGTACTTC	CASSQGHGVNIQYF
NA	TRBV6-2/TRBV6-3	TRBJ2-5	NA	TGTGCCAGCAGTACCCAAACAGCGGGTACCCAGTACTTC	CASSTQTAGTQYF
once	TRBV19	TRBJ2-2	NA	TGTGCCAGTATATCTGCGAACACGGAGGTCGCCGGGGAGCTGTTTTTT	CASISANTEVAGELFF
NA	TRBV2	TRBJ2-3	TRBD2	TGTGCCAGCAGCGCTGGACTAGCGGGGGAATCAGATACGCAGTATTTT	CASSAGLAGESDTQYF
NA	TRBV12-3/TRBV12-4	TRBJ2-2	NA	TGTGCCAGCAGCCTTAGCGCCGGGGAGCTGTTTTTT	CASSLSAGELFF
few	TRBV3-1/TRBV3-2	TRBJ2-2	NA	TGTGCCAGCAGCCAGCAGGGATCGGTAGCCGGGGAGCTGTTTTTT	CASSQQGSVAGELFF
NA	TRBV18	TRBJ1-5	NA	TGTGCCAGCTCACCATTGGCAGGCACTAATCAGCCCCAGCATTTT	CASSPLAGTNQPQHF